This record concerns one TCR beta chain sequence. This specimen comes from a study of T cell responses to AZD1222 COVID-19 vaccine. Measured with immunoSEQ multiplex PCR; TCRdb has only the in-frame clones, and not every one. The sample lists about 160,000 clones, roughly 93% seen once, with about 1% in the top ten. Germline V CDR1 and CDR2: KGHSH, LQKENI. This CDR3 region has 16 residues. With 0 bases removed from V and 4 bases from J, the gap between germline ends came to 12 bases. The sequence was obtained from an adult in good health. The sequencing here drew on peripheral blood, taken on day 0 of AZD1222 vaccination. The chain uses TRBV18 and TRBJ1-4; no definite D call. CDR3 nucleotide sequence: TGTGCCAGCTCACCACCTGTCGGAAGGAGTAATGAAAAACTGTTTTTT. Its protein is CASSPPVGRSNEKLFF.